This T cell receptor beta chain came from a study of blood T cell repertoires in COVID-19. Study-level background: Samples representing acute and convalescent COVID-19 were sourced from the United States, Italy and Spain. T cells, B-cell-depleted T cells, or PBMCs provided the cDNA or gDNA that served as material.

In the original workflow: Counts of nucleated cells, estimated from reference gene primer amplification, were obtained. Measured with immunoSEQ multiplex PCR; TCRdb has only the in-frame clones, and not every one. The V and J calls and clone size are taken from that table; D and trimming were inferred from the DNA. The profile shows about 68,000 clones, roughly 84% of them singletons. The sample was peripheral blood. The clonotype was recovered from an older man with acute or convalescent COVID-19.

This chain's CDR3 is CASSPWGGPTYEQYF. The DNA of the CDR3 is TGTGCCAGCAGTCCCTGGGGGGGACCTACCTACGAGCAGTACTTC. This chain links TRBV28 with TRBJ2-7; 7 bases align to TRBD2. CDR1 is MDHEN and CDR2 is SYDVKM in the germline V gene. The CDR3 sequence is 15 residues long. Trimming took 5 bases from V and 2 from J; bases not matched to a gene: 9.